These 28 T cell receptor beta chains originate from one sample sequenced in a study of T cells in Graves' hyperthyroidism and ophthalmopathy. Amplification of TCR beta CDR3 regions used RNA as the template. During a first-round RT-PCR of the TCR CDR3, the HTBI primer set was used. TCRdb itself ran the multiplex PCR reads through MiXCR, one entry per CDR3 protein. The table has over 120,000 distinct CDR3 sequences, approximately 20% seen once. The sequencing sample was made of blood. All receptors derive from a woman aged 45-65 years with Graves' hyperthyroidism that later progressed to Graves' ophthalmopathy.

The rearrangement joins TRBV29-1 to TRBJ1-1; D not certain. CDR1 is SQVTM and CDR2 is ANQGSEA in the germline V gene. Trimming left V 3 bases short and J 10 bases short, with 12 bases between. The CDR3 extends over 11 amino acids. CDR3 bases: TGCAGCGTTGACCTCGCTGACGGAGCTTTCTTT. Its translation is CSVDLADGAFF.

This CDR3 reads CSASSGEGLIEQFF. CDR3 DNA: TGCAGTGCTAGCTCGGGGGAGGGCCTTATTGAGCAGTTCTTC. The chain recombines TRBV20-1 with TRBJ2-1; TRBD2 matches at 7 bases. V shed 3 bases, J shed 9 bases, and the junction held 11 bases outside the gene matches. The CDR3 consists of 14 residues. Germline lookup yields CDR1 DFQATT and CDR2 SNEGSKA (reference sequence).

This clonotype was recorded many times. V and J are TRBV29-1 and TRBJ1-1; D remains unclear. Trimming cost V 3 bases and J 5 bases, with 13 bases left between them. The CDR3 runs to 13 residues. CDR1 is SQVTM and CDR2 is ANQGSEA in the germline V gene. CDR3 nucleotides: TGCAGCGTTGAGGCTCCACTGAGGACTGAAGCTTTCTTT. As protein: CSVEAPLRTEAFF.

This clonotype was detected ten times or more. The CDR3 DNA follows: TGTGCCAGCAGTTATGGGGCCTCAACTAATGAAAAACTGTTTTTT. This translates into CASSYGASTNEKLFF. The chain carries TRBV6-5 and TRBJ1-4; maybe TRBD1 (5 bases). Per the germline V gene, CDR1 is MNHEY and CDR2 is SVGAGI. Trimming removed 3 bases at V and 0 bases at J, with 8 bases between. The length of the CDR3 is 15 residues.

This clonotype was observed at least ten times. The gene calls are TRBV5-5 and TRBJ2-7; the D gene is possibly TRBD2 (6 bases). CDR1 SGHKS and CDR2 YYEKEE come from the germline V gene (reference sequence). This CDR3 spans 14 amino acids. V lost 3 bases, J lost 4 bases, and 14 bases lay in between. CDR3 bases: TGTGCCAGCAGCTCCCTACTTAGCGGTTACGAGCAGTACTTC. This gives the protein CASSSLLSGYEQYF.

The chain links TRBV20-1 to TRBJ2-3, with D hard to call. The CDR3 length is 13 residues. Germline V gene sequence: CDR1 DFQATT, CDR2 SNEGSKA (reference sequence). Trimming cost V 0 bases and J 2 bases, with 6 bases left between them. As DNA, the CDR3 is TGCAGTGCTAGAGATTTCGCCACAGATACGCAGTATTTT. Its protein product is CSARDFATDTQYF.

CDR3 coding DNA: TGCAGTGCCGCGGACAGGGGGGACGAAAAACTGTTTTTT. Translated, it gives CSAADRGDEKLFF. V and J are TRBV20-1 and TRBJ1-4; TRBD1 agrees at 10 bases. Germline values: CDR1 DFQATT, CDR2 SNEGSKA (reference sequence). The CDR3 covers 13 residues. The J segment lost 8 bases and the V segment lost 6 bases, leaving 6 bases of the junction unmatched.

This rearrangement joins TRBV5-8 to TRBJ2-5, with TRBD2 identical over 12 bases. The CDR3 totals 15 residues. After removal of 7 bases from V and 4 bases from J, the junction contained 8 bases not matched to a gene. The germline CDR1 and CDR2 sequences are SGHTS and YDEGEE. DNA of the CDR3: TGTGCCAGCGGTGGACTAGCGGGAATGGGAGAGACCCAGTACTTC. Translating it yields CASGGLAGMGETQYF.

In its sample, this clonotype was seen many times. This chain uses TRBV3-1 with TRBJ2-1; 7 positions match TRBD2. CDR3 size: 12 residues. CDR1 is LGHDT, CDR2 YNNKEL, per germline (reference sequence). The junction had 5 bases not matched to a gene; V was cut back by 8 bases and J by 7 bases. CDR3 amino acids: CASGRAKNEQFF. The CDR3 DNA sequence: TGTGCCAGCGGGAGGGCAAAGAATGAGCAGTTCTTC.

The chain has TRBV7-2 and TRBJ1-1; 12 nucleotides line up with TRBD1. Germline V CDR1 and CDR2: SGHTA, FQGNSA. The junction had 6 bases not matched to a gene; V was cut back by 3 bases and J by 1 base. The CDR3 covers 17 residues. The CDR3 DNA reads as TGTGCCAGCAGCTTCCCCGGGACAGGGGGCACGAACACTGAAGCTTTCTTT. It specifies CASSFPGTGGTNTEAFF.

This chain joins TRBV30 and TRBJ1-1; D remains ambiguous. The CDR3 covers 10 residues. V was shortened by 1 base and J by 5 bases, with 2 bases between the two germline ends. Germline CDR1 reads GTSNPN; CDR2 reads SVGIG (reference sequence). The CDR3 DNA reads TGTGCCTGGAGTGCTACTGAAGCTTTCTTT. This sequence encodes CAWSATEAFF.

The chain carries TRBV20-1 and TRBJ1-3; 9 bases align to TRBD1. Germline-derived CDR1 and CDR2 are DFQATT and SNEGSKA (reference sequence). There are 15 residues in the CDR3. Trimming at V came to 6 bases and at J to 6 bases, leaving 12 bases not matched to a gene. The CDR3 DNA reads as TGCAGTGCAACCAGGGGACAGGGTGGTGAAAACACCATATATTTT. It codes for CSATRGQGGENTIYF.

There are a few counts of this clonotype. This chain's CDR3 is CSVAGRSNTEAFF. The CDR3 region has the DNA TGCAGCGTTGCTGGCAGATCGAACACTGAAGCTTTCTTT. The chain employs TRBV29-1 and TRBJ1-1; D not certain. Trimming removed 4 bases at V and 1 base at J, with 10 bases between. CDR1 and CDR2 from the germline V gene are SQVTM and ANQGSEA. This CDR3 is 13 amino acids long.

With regard to this clonotype: This may stem from a read error, because a much larger clone lies one nucleotide away. The V and J genes are TRBV6-1 and TRBJ2-5; TRBD2 matches at 8 bases. The CDR3 totals 15 residues. The germline V gene encodes CDR1 MNHNS and CDR2 SASEGT. DNA of the CDR3: TGTGCCAGCAACAGACCGCTAGCGGGTAAAGAGACCCAGCACTTC. Protein: CASNRPLAGKETQHF.

In its sample, this clonotype was seen many times. The J gene is TRBJ2-1, the V gene TRBV6-1, with D perhaps matching TRBD1 (5 bases). Germline lookup yields CDR1 MNHNS and CDR2 SASEGT. The CDR3 runs to 13 residues. Between the trimmed V and J ends, which lost 8 bases and 6 bases, there was a span of 14 bases. The CDR3 DNA reads TGTGCCAGCCTTCTCTTCAGGGCCAATGAGCAGTTCTTC. This gives the protein CASLLFRANEQFF.

A word on this clonotype: A much larger clone lies a single base off, so this may be a read error. The chain is built from TRBV10-3 and TRBJ2-2, with unresolved D. The DNA end lines up better with TRBJ1-1; the J call may be wrong. This CDR3 is 13 amino acids long. Germline V lookup: CDR1 ENHRY, CDR2 SYGVKD. The CDR3: CAISEGRNTGAFF. CDR3 sequence (DNA): TGTGCCATCAGTGAGGGCAGGAACACTGGAGCTTTCTTT.

This clonotype occurred many times. The chain is built from TRBV7-9 and TRBJ2-7; D not resolved. CDR3 length: 12 amino acids. CDR1 and CDR2 from the germline V gene are SEHNR and FQNEAQ (reference sequence). V lost 2 bases and J 4 bases, leaving 6 bases between the germline ends. The CDR3 DNA reads TGTGCCAGCAGCTTAATGAGTTACGAGCAGTACTTC. Translating gives CASSLMSYEQYF.

This clonotype occurred many times. This chain connects TRBV5-1 to TRBJ2-7, with TRBD1 matching 8 bases. Per the germline V gene, CDR1 is SGHRS and CDR2 is YFSETQ. The CDR3 contains 15 residues. Trimming took 4 bases from V and 2 from J; bases not matched to a gene: 8. For the CDR3, the DNA is TGCGCCAGCAGCCCAACCGGGACAGGAGCCTACGAGCAGTACTTC. Encoded protein: CASSPTGTGAYEQYF.

This clonotype was counted at least ten times. The chain recombines TRBV28 with TRBJ2-5; D not resolved. Germline CDR1 is MDHEN and CDR2 is SYDVKM. The CDR3 extends over 14 amino acids. The V and J ends lost 6 bases and 7 bases respectively, with 18 bases between them. CDR3 residues: CASRPRTPSRTQYF. The CDR3 DNA reads as TGTGCCAGCAGACCCCGGACCCCCTCGAGGACCCAGTACTTC. Based on the CDR3 plus reference TRBV28 and TRBJ2-5, the full variable domain is DVKVTQSSRYLVKRTGEKVFLECVQDMDHENMFWYRQDPGLGLRLIYFSYDVKMKEKGDIPEGYSVSREKKERFSLILESASTNQTSMYLCASRPRTPSRTQYFGPGTRLLVL.

This clonotype was recorded many times. This chain links TRBV7-2 with TRBJ2-1, with 8 bases matching TRBD1. The CDR3 is made up of 14 amino acids. V was clipped by 3 bases and J by 10 bases; unmatched bases: 8. From germline, CDR1 is SGHTA and CDR2 FQGNSA. The CDR3 here is CASSLPGQAREQFF. The CDR3, as DNA: TGTGCCAGCAGCTTGCCGGGACAGGCGAGAGAGCAGTTCTTC.

The sample holds many counts of this clonotype. The V gene is TRBV2, the J gene TRBJ1-1, with a tentative D call TRBD1 (6 bases). The CDR3 runs to 14 residues. Germline V gene lookup returns CDR1 SNHLY and CDR2 FYNNEI. Trimming shortened V by 0 bases and J by 8 bases, and 13 bases separated the two germline ends. The CDR3 sequence is CASSEAPGGGEAFF. The DNA of the CDR3 is TGTGCCAGCAGTGAAGCACCCGGCGGGGGCGAAGCTTTCTTT.

The table lists this clonotype with many counts. The chain carries TRBV11-3 and TRBJ2-5; D possibly matches TRBD1 or TRBD2 (5 bases each). Germline assignment: CDR1 SGHNT and CDR2 YENEEA. The CDR3 has 15 amino acids. V was clipped by 3 bases and J by 1 base, with 12 bases between them. The chain's CDR3 is CASSFGGSGQETQYF. In DNA form, the CDR3 reads TGTGCCAGCAGCTTTGGGGGTTCGGGCCAAGAGACCCAGTACTTC. The variable domain in full, with the rest retrieved from reference TRBV11-3 and TRBJ2-5, is EAGVVQSPRYKIIEKKQPVAFWCNPISGHNTLYWYLQNLGQGPELLIRYENEEAVDDSQLPKDRFSAERLKGVDSTLKIQPAELGDSAVYLCASSFGGSGQETQYFGPGTRLLVL.

At least ten counts were recorded for this clonotype. V and J are TRBV3-1 and TRBJ1-5; weak D call: TRBD1 (5 bases). The CDR3 runs to 14 residues. V was clipped by 4 bases and J by 0 bases, with 7 bases between them. The germline V gene encodes CDR1 LGHDT and CDR2 YNNKEL (reference sequence). CDR3 amino acids: CASSRGNSNQPQHF. The CDR3 DNA reads as TGTGCCAGCAGCCGGGGGAATAGCAATCAGCCCCAGCATTTT. Variable domain in full (rest from reference TRBV3-1 and TRBJ1-5): DTAVSQTPKYLVTQMGNDKSIKCEQNLGHDTMYWYKQDSKKFLKIMFSYNNKELIINETVPNRFSPKSPDKAHLNLHINSLELGDSAVYFCASSRGNSNQPQHFGDGTRLSIL.

This clonotype came up many times. The V gene is TRBV4-1, the J gene TRBJ1-5; TRBD1 matches at 11 bases. Germline loops: CDR1 MGHRA, CDR2 YSYEKL. V lost 4 bases to trimming and J lost 7 bases; unmatched junction nucleotides: 6. This CDR3 is 15 amino acids long. This CDR3 reads CASSLVDRGQQPQHF. CDR3 in DNA: TGCGCCAGCAGCCTAGTGGACAGGGGGCAACAGCCCCAGCATTTT.

This clonotype was seen a handful of times. This CDR3 is missing its conserved last phenylalanine or tryptophan, likely due to a read error. CDR3 sequence (DNA): TGCAGTGCGAGGCCGGGCTATAGCAATCAGCCCCAGCATCTT. Protein product: CSARPGYSNQPQHL. The V call is TRBV20-1, the J call TRBJ1-5, with D unclear. V was clipped by 6 bases and J by 0 bases, with 12 bases between them. This CDR3 has 14 residues. CDR1 is DFQATT, CDR2 SNEGSKA, per germline (reference sequence).

The V gene is TRBV5-1, the J gene TRBJ1-5; 10 bases line up with TRBD1. This CDR3 comprises 17 residues. Germline V CDR1 and CDR2: SGHRS, YFSETQ. Trimming removed 4 bases from V and 0 bases from J; junction bases left unmatched: 7. CDR3 sequence (DNA): TGCGCCAGCAGCCCCCGGGACAGGGGCTATAGCAATCAGCCCCAGCATTTT. It codes for CASSPRDRGYSNQPQHF.

This clonotype was picked up many times. CDR3 in amino acids: CASTSPSGSYNEQFF. In nucleotides, the CDR3 is TGTGCCAGCACCTCCCCTAGCGGGTCCTACAATGAGCAGTTCTTC. V is TRBV11-2 and J is TRBJ2-1; 8 bases map to TRBD2. J lost 1 base, V lost 7 bases, and 6 bases had no gene match. CDR3 size: 15 residues. Germline CDR1 SGHAT, CDR2 FQNNGV.

This clonotype was seen at least ten times. This chain connects TRBV5-1 to TRBJ2-1; 11 positions agree with TRBD2. The CDR3 loop spans 15 amino acids. The V segment lost 4 bases and the J segment 7 bases; nucleotides outside the gene matches: 7. Germline CDR1 is SGHRS and CDR2 is YFSETQ. CDR3 loop: CASSLVGLAGNEQFF. The CDR3 DNA is TGCGCCAGCAGCCTGGTTGGACTAGCGGGTAATGAGCAGTTCTTC.